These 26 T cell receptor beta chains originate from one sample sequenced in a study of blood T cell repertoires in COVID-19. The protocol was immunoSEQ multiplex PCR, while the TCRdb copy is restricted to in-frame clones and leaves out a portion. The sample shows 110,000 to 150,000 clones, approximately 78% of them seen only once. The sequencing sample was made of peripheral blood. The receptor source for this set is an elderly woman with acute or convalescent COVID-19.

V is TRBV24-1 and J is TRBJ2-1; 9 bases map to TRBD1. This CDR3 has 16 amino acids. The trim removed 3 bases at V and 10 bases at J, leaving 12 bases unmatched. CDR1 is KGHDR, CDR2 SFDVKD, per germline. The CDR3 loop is CATSDLGQGTGKEQFF. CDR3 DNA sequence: TGTGCCACCAGTGATCTGGGACAGGGTACTGGAAAGGAGCAGTTCTTC.

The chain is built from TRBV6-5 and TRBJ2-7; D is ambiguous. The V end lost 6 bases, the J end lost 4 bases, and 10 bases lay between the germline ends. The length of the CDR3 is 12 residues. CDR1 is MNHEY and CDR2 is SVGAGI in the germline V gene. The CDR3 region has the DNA TGTGCCAGCAGGCTACTGATGTACGAGCAGTACTTC. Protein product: CASRLLMYEQYF.

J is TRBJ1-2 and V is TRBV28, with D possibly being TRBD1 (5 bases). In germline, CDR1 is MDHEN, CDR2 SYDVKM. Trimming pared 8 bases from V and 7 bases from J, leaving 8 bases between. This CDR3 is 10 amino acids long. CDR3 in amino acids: CASGARGYTF. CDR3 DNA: TGTGCCAGCGGGGCACGTGGCTACACCTTC.

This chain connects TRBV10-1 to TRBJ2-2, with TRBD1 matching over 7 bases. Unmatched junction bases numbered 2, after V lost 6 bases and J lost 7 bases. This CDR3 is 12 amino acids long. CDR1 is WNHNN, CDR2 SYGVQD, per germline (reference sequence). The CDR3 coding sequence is TGCGCCAGCAGCAGGACAGGCGGGGAGCTGTTTTTT. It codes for CASSRTGGELFF.

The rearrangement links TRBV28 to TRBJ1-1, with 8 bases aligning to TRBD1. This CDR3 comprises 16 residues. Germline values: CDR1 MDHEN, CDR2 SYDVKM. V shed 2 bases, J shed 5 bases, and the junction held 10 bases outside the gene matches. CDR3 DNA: TGTGCCAGCAGTTTAGGGGCAGGGGGCATGAGGACTGAAGCTTTCTTT. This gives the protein CASSLGAGGMRTEAFF.

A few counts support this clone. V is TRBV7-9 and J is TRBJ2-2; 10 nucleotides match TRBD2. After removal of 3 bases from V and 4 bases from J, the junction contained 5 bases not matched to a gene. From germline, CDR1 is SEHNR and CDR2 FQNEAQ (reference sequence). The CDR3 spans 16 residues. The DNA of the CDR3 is TGTGCCAGCAGCTTCCAGCTAGCGGGAGCCACCGGGGAGCTGTTTTTT. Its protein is CASSFQLAGATGELFF. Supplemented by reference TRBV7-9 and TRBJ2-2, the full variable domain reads DTGVSQNPRHKITKRGQNVTFRCDPISEHNRLYWYRQTLGQGPEFLTYFQNEAQLEKSRLLSDRFSAERPKGSFSTLEIQRTEQGDSAMYLCASSFQLAGATGELFFGEGSRLTVL.

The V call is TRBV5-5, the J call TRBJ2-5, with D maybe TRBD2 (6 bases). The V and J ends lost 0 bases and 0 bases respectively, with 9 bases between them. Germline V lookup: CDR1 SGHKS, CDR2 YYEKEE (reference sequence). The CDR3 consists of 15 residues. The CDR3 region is CASSLGGADQETQYF. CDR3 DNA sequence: TGTGCCAGCAGCTTGGGCGGGGCAGACCAAGAGACCCAGTACTTC.

The CDR3 spells CASREYLSNQPQHF. The CDR3 nucleotides are TGTGCCAGCAGGGAGTACCTTAGCAATCAGCCCCAGCATTTT. The chain couples TRBV28 to TRBJ1-5, with no clear D. The germline gives CDR1 MDHEN, CDR2 SYDVKM. V was clipped by 6 bases and J by 0 bases, with 9 bases between them. This CDR3 region has 14 residues.

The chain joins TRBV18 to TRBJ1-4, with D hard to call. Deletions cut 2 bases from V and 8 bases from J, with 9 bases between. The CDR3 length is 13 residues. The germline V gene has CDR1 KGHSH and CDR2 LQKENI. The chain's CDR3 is CASSPYEAEKLFF. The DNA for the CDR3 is TGTGCCAGCTCACCATACGAGGCCGAAAAACTGTTTTTT.

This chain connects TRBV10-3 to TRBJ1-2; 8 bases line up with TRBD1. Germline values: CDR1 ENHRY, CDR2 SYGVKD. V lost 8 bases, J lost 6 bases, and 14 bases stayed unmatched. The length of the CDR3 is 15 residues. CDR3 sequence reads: CAISASAGGLNGYTF. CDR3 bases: TGTGCCATCTCGGCGAGTGCAGGGGGCTTGAATGGCTACACCTTC.

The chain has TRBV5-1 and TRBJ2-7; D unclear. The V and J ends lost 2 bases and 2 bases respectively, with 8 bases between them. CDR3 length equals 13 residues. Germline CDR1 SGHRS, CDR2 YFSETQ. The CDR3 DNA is TGCGCCAGCAGCTTTGGGCAAACCTACGAGCAGTACTTC. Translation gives CASSFGQTYEQYF.

The CDR3 loop is CSPKDSQETQYF. The CDR3 nucleotides are TGCAGCCCGAAGGACTCCCAAGAGACCCAGTACTTC. The chain combines TRBV29-1 with TRBJ2-5, with D maybe TRBD2 (5 bases). The germline CDR1 and CDR2 sequences are SQVTM and ANQGSEA. The CDR3 has 12 amino acids. The V end lost 8 bases, the J end lost 1 base, and 11 bases lay between the germline ends.

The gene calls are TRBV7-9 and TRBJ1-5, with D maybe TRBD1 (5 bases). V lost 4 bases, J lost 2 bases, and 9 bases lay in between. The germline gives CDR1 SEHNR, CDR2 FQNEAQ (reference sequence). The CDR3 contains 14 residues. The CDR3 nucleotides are TGTGCCAGCAGCTCGGGGGAGCGCAATCAGCCCCAGCATTTT. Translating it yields CASSSGERNQPQHF. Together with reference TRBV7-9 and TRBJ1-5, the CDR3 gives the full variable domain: DTGVSQNPRHKITKRGQNVTFRCDPISEHNRLYWYRQTLGQGPEFLTYFQNEAQLEKSRLLSDRFSAERPKGSFSTLEIQRTEQGDSAMYLCASSSGERNQPQHFGDGTRLSIL.

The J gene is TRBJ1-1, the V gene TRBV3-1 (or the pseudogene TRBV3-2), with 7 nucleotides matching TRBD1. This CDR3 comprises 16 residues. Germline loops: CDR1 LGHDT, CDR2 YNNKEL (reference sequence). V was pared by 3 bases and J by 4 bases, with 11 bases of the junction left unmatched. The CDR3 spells CASSQNNRGRGTEAFF. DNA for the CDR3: TGTGCCAGCAGCCAGAACAACAGGGGTAGGGGCACTGAAGCTTTCTTT.

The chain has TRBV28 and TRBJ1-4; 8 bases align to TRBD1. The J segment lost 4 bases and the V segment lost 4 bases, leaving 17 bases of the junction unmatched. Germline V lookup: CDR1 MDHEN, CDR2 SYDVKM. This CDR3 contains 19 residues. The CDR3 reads CASSSIRQGRISGNEKLFF. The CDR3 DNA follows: TGTGCCAGCAGTTCAATACGACAGGGGCGGATTTCGGGTAATGAAAAACTGTTTTTT. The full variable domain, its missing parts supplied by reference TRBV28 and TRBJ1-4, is DVKVTQSSRYLVKRTGEKVFLECVQDMDHENMFWYRQDPGLGLRLIYFSYDVKMKEKGDIPEGYSVSREKKERFSLILESASTNQTSMYLCASSSIRQGRISGNEKLFFGSGTQLSVL.

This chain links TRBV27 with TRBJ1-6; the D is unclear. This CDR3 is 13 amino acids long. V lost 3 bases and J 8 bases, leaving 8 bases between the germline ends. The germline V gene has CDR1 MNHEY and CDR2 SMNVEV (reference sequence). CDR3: CASSFSMDSPLHF. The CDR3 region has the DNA TGTGCCAGCAGTTTTAGTATGGATTCACCCCTCCACTTT.

This CDR3 is CASGAGAGYNEQFF. The CDR3 region has the DNA TGTGCCAGCGGGGCGGGGGCCGGGTACAATGAGCAGTTCTTC. The chain uses TRBV6-5 and TRBJ2-1; D possibly corresponds to TRBD2 (7 bases). Trimming removed 8 bases from V and 4 bases from J, with 15 bases in between. This CDR3 comprises 14 residues. CDR1 is MNHEY, CDR2 SVGAGI, per germline.

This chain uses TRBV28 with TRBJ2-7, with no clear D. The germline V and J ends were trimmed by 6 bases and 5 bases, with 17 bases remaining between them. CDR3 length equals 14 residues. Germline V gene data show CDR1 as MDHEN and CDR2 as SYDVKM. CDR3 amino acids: CASSLRRPGNEQYF. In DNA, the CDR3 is TGTGCCAGCAGCCTCCGTAGACCAGGCAACGAGCAGTACTTC.

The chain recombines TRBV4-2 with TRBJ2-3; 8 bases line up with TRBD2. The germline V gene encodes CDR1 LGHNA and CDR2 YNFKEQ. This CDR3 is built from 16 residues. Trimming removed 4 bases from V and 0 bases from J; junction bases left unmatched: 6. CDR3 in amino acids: CASSRPRGGSTDTQYF. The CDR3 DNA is TGTGCCAGCAGCCGGCCTCGCGGGGGGAGCACAGATACGCAGTATTTT.

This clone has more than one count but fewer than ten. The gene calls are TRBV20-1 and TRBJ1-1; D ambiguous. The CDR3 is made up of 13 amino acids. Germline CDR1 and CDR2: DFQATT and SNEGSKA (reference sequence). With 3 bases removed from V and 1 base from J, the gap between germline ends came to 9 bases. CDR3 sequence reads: CSASLRGNTEAFF. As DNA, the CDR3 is TGCAGTGCTAGTCTTCGCGGGAACACTGAAGCTTTCTTT.

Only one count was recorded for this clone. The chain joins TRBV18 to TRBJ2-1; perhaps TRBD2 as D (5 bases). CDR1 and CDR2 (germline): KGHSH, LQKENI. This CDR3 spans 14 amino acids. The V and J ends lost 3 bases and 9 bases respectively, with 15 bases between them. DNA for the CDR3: TGTGCCAGCTCACCTTCCGAGGGTGTCACTGAGCAGTTCTTC. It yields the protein CASSPSEGVTEQFF.

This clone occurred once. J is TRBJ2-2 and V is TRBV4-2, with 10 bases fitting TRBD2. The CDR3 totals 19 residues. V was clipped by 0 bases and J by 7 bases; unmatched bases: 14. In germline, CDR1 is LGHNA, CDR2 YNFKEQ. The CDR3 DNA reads TGTGCCAGCAGCCAAGAACTAGCGGGAATCGGCATGGGCTTCGGGGAGCTGTTTTTT. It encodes CASSQELAGIGMGFGELFF.

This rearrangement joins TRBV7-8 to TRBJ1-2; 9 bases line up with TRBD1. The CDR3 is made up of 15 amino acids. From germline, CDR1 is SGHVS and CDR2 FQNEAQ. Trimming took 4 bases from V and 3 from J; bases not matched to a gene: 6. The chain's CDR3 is CASSSRRTGDYGYTF. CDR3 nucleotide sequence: TGTGCCAGCAGCTCGAGAAGGACAGGGGACTATGGCTACACCTTC.

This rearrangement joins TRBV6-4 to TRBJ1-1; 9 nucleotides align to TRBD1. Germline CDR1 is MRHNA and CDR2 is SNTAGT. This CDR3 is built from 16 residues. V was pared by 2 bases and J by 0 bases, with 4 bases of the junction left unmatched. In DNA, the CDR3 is TGTGCCAGCAGTGACGGGGACAGGGACATGAACACTGAAGCTTTCTTT. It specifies CASSDGDRDMNTEAFF.

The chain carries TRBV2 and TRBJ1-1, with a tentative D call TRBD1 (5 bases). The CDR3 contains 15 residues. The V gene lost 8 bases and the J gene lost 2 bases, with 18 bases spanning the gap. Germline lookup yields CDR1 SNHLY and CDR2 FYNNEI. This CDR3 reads CASGDLPGTNTEAFF. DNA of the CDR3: TGTGCCAGCGGAGACCTTCCTGGGACTAACACTGAAGCTTTCTTT.

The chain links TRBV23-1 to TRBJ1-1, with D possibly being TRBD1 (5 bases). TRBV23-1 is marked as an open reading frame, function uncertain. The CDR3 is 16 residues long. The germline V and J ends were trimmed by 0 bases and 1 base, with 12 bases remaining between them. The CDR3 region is CASSQSGRWGNTEAFF. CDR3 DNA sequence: TGCGCCAGCAGTCAATCGGGGCGGTGGGGGAACACTGAAGCTTTCTTT.